This T cell receptor (beta chain) was sequenced in a study of immune evolution from preneoplasia to lung adenocarcinoma. Measured with immunoSEQ multiplex PCR; TCRdb has only the in-frame clones, and not every one. The repertoire holds under 5,500 clones, with approximately 90% as singletons. V was clipped by 0 bases and J by 2 bases, with 15 bases between them. Germline assignment: CDR1 SGHRS and CDR2 YFSETQ. The CDR3 has 17 amino acids. The clonotype was recovered from a person between 55 and 80 years old with lung adenocarcinoma. The chain recombines TRBV5-1 with TRBJ2-4; tentative D call: TRBD1 (6 bases). The sequenced material came from FFPE lung adenocarcinoma in situ tissue. The CDR3 DNA sequence: TGCGCCAGCAGCTTGGTGATGCAGGGGACGTCCAAAAACATTCAGTACTTC. As protein: CASSLVMQGTSKNIQYF. The entire variable domain, with the rest obtained from reference TRBV5-1 and TRBJ2-4, is as follows: KAGVTQTPRYLIKTRGQQVTLSCSPISGHRSVSWYQQTPGQGLQFLFEYFSETQRNKGNFPGRFSGRQFSNSRSEMNVSTLELGDSALYLCASSLVMQGTSKNIQYFGAGTRLSVL.